The 9 T cell receptor beta chains presented below share a single source sample, sequenced in a study of blood T cell repertoires in COVID-19. Method: immunoSEQ multiplex PCR; TCRdb's copy keeps in-frame clones and lacks some. The table lists about 150,000 clones, about 80% of them singletons. The sequenced material came from peripheral blood. The receptors derive from a man between 65 and 80 years old with acute or convalescent COVID-19.

The genes are TRBV27 and TRBJ1-4; TRBD1 aligns across 8 bases. CDR3 size: 17 residues. Germline assignment: CDR1 MNHEY and CDR2 SMNVEV (reference sequence). V shed 7 bases and J 5 bases; nucleotides not matched to a gene: 15. In DNA, the CDR3 is TGTGCCAGCATGAGGACAGGGAGGTCGTCGGGCAATGAAAAACTGTTTTTT. This sequence encodes CASMRTGRSSGNEKLFF.

CDR3 DNA: TGTGCCAGCAGCTTATCTGAGACTACAGGGGGGGAGACCCAGTACTTC. This translates into CASSLSETTGGETQYF. The chain recombines TRBV7-3 with TRBJ2-5, with 8 bases aligning to TRBD1. CDR1 is SGHTA, CDR2 FQGTGA, per germline. Trimming took 2 bases from V and 5 from J; bases not matched to a gene: 10. The CDR3 contains 16 residues.

V gene TRBV19 combines with J gene TRBJ2-1; tentative D call: TRBD1 (5 bases). V was cut by 6 bases and J by 7 bases, with 16 bases left in between. Germline CDR1 reads LNHDA; CDR2 reads SQIVND (reference sequence). The CDR3 is made up of 14 amino acids. CDR3 amino acids: CASRGHTPDNEQFF. The CDR3 DNA sequence: TGTGCCAGTAGAGGACATACCCCCGATAATGAGCAGTTCTTC.

The V call is TRBV29-1, the J call TRBJ2-3, with TRBD2 identical over 14 bases. CDR3 size: 16 residues. J gave up 6 bases and V 3 bases, and 8 bases lay outside the gene matches. CDR1 and CDR2 (germline): SQVTM, ANQGSEA. CDR3 nucleotide sequence: TGCAGCGTTGATTTCAGCAGACTAGCGGGGGGGGATACGCAGTATTTT. Protein sequence: CSVDFSRLAGGDTQYF.

This sequence joins TRBV15 and TRBJ1-3; D is uncertain. With 0 bases removed from V and 0 bases from J, the gap between germline ends came to 9 bases. Germline V gives CDR1 LNHNV, CDR2 YYDKDF (reference sequence). This CDR3 has 16 amino acids. CDR3 in DNA: TGTGCCACCAGCAGAGAGCCAGTTGGCTCTGGAAACACCATATATTTT. Amino acids: CATSREPVGSGNTIYF.

The chain couples TRBV5-4 to TRBJ2-3; no clear D gene. The CDR3 extends over 16 amino acids. V was cut by 2 bases and J by 0 bases, with 13 bases left in between. Looked up from germline, CDR1 is SGHNT and CDR2 is YYREEE (reference sequence). CDR3 DNA sequence: TGTGCCAGCAGCTTATTGCTAACCCCTAGCACAGATACGCAGTATTTT. Translating gives CASSLLLTPSTDTQYF. The full variable domain, in which reference TRBV5-4 and TRBJ2-3 provide the parts outside the CDR3, is ETGVTQSPTHLIKTRGQQVTLRCSSQSGHNTVSWYQQALGQGPQFIFQYYREEENGRGNFPPRFSGLQFPNYSSELNVNALELDDSALYLCASSLLLTPSTDTQYFGPGTRLTVL.

The chain has TRBV13 and TRBJ2-6, with D possibly matching TRBD1 (6 bases). Germline lookup yields CDR1 PRHDT and CDR2 FYEKMQ (reference sequence). The CDR3 extends over 17 amino acids. Trimming removed 2 bases at V and 1 base at J, with 12 bases between. The CDR3 region has the DNA TGTGCCAGCAGCTTAACTTTCAGGGGATCTGGGGCCAACGTCCTGACTTTC. This sequence encodes CASSLTFRGSGANVLTF.

The genes are TRBV3-1 (or the pseudogene TRBV3-2) and TRBJ1-6; 7 nucleotides match TRBD1. The V and J ends lost 4 bases and 12 bases, in that order; junction bases with no gene match: 9. CDR1 is LGHDT, CDR2 YNNKEL, per germline (reference sequence). The CDR3 is made up of 14 amino acids. CDR3: CASSPQTGRRPLHF. The CDR3, as DNA: TGTGCCAGCAGCCCCCAGACAGGGCGGAGACCCCTCCACTTT.

This chain joins TRBV7-8 and TRBJ2-6, with 7 nucleotides matching TRBD1. This CDR3 contains 16 residues. The germline V gene has CDR1 SGHVS and CDR2 FQNEAQ. V lost 7 bases and J lost 0; bases outside the gene matches: 6. The CDR3 DNA sequence: TGTGCCAGCAATGGGGACAGCTACTCTGGGGCCAACGTCCTGACTTTC. This gives the protein CASNGDSYSGANVLTF.